These T cell receptor beta chains were read from a single sample in a study of response to subunit inactivated influenza vaccine. TCRdb fed the RT-PCR reads into MiXCR, producing one record per CDR3 protein. The sample includes just under 550,000 distinct CDR3 sequences, 20% to 25% of them seen just once. The same sample was also studied in work on T cells expressing NK-cell markers.

The sequencing used CD4+ T cells sorted from PBMCs, collected 12 days after vaccination. The receptors stem from a man aged 45 to 65 who received an inactivated influenza vaccine. CDR3s include the opening cysteine and the closing phenylalanine or tryptophan. A D gene is named only where the DNA matches it firmly. Size is stated for part of the rows, as once, few or many counts, or as a class when the clone is expanded.

size,D,V,length,J,DNA,CDR3
many,.,TRBV7-8,14,TRBJ2-2,TGTGCCAGCAGCTTAATGATCGGCACCGGGGAGCTGTTTTTT,CASSLMIGTGELFF
few,TRBD2,TRBV7-2,16,TRBJ2-7,TGTGCCAGCAGCTTAACCCGGACTAGCGGACCCTACGAGCAGTACTTC,CASSLTRTSGPYEQYF
.,TRBD1,TRBV6-2/TRBV6-3,13,TRBJ1-2,TGTGCCAGCAGTTGGGACAGGGGCCTTGGCTACACCTTC,CASSWDRGLGYTF
few,TRBD1,TRBV20-1,14,TRBJ1-6,TGCAGTGCTAGAGACGGGACAGATAATTCACCCCTCCACTTT,CSARDGTDNSPLHF
few,TRBD1,TRBV25-1,14,TRBJ2-7,TGTGCCAGCAGTGCGGACAGGGGGCGGGTCCCAACCCAATTC,CASSADRGRVPTQF
.,TRBD1,TRBV15,16,TRBJ2-3,TGTGCCACCAGCACATGGGACAGGGCTCGGGGAGATACGCAGTATTTT,CATSTWDRARGDTQYF
many,TRBD1,TRBV12-3/TRBV12-4,16,TRBJ1-5,TGTGCCAGCAGTTGGGGACAGACATTCGGCAATCAGCCCCAGCATTTT,CASSWGQTFGNQPQHF
.,.,TRBV19,14,TRBJ2-6,TGTGCCAGTGAAAGGAGCTTTGGGGCCAACGTCCTGACTTTC,CASERSFGANVLTF
.,.,TRBV9,15,TRBJ2-1,TGTGCCAGCAGCATCTCCGGGACTTCCTACAATGAGCAGTTCTTC,CASSISGTSYNEQFF
few,TRBD2,TRBV12-3/TRBV12-4,15,TRBJ2-3,TGTGCCAGCAGCGAAGCGGGGGGGAGCACAGATACGCAGTATTTT,CASSEAGGSTDTQYF
.,.,TRBV7-9,14,TRBJ1-4,TGTGCCAGCAGCATGACGGCGCTAGGGGAGAAACTGTTTTTT,CASSMTALGEKLFF
once,.,TRBV7-9,16,TRBJ2-7,TGTGCCAGCTGCTTAGTGGTCGGGTCAGGGTCCTACGAGCAGTACTTC,CASCLVVGSGSYEQYF
.,.,TRBV5-6,13,TRBJ2-1,TGTGCCAGCAGCTCTGGGTTACACAATGAGCAGTTCTTC,CASSSGLHNEQFF
few,TRBD1,TRBV7-2,12,TRBJ2-1,TGTGCCAGCAGAAACGACAGGGATGAGCAGTTCTTC,CASRNDRDEQFF
few,.,TRBV12-3/TRBV12-4,13,TRBJ2-5,TGTGCCAGCAGGCTACAGGGAGGGGAGACCCAGTACTTC,CASRLQGGETQYF
.,TRBD1,TRBV7-2,16,TRBJ2-7,TGTGCCAGCAGCTTCCGGACAGGGGCCGACACCTACGAGCAGTACTTC,CASSFRTGADTYEQYF
few,.,TRBV7-2,17,TRBJ2-7,TGTGCCAGCAGCTTACATGTCCGGGCATCTCTTCCCTACGAGCAGTACTTC,CASSLHVRASLPYEQYF
.,.,TRBV6-4,13,TRBJ2-4,TGTGCCAGCAGTGTATCCGAGGGAAACATTCAGTACTTC,CASSVSEGNIQYF
.,TRBD1,TRBV7-3,15,TRBJ1-2,TGTGCCAGCAGCCCAGCTGCAGGGGGCGGCTATGGCTACACCTTC,CASSPAAGGGYGYTF
.,.,TRBV28,17,TRBJ1-6,TGTGCCAGCACCCAAGCAGGTCCATTAAGCCGCAATTCACCCCTCCACTTT,CASTQAGPLSRNSPLHF
.,.,TRBV7-9,15,TRBJ2-3,TGTGCCAGCAGCTACAACAGGGACGGCACAGATACGCAGTATTTT,CASSYNRDGTDTQYF
.,.,TRBV2,16,TRBJ2-5,TGTGCCAGCAGAGCGGAAGGGCCAGGCTTAGGAGAGACCCAGTACTTC,CASRAEGPGLGETQYF
.,TRBD1,TRBV6-2/TRBV6-3,15,TRBJ1-5,TGTGCCAGCAGAAGACCCGGACAGGGCACTCAGCCCCAGCATTTT,CASRRPGQGTQPQHF
.,TRBD1,TRBV28,15,TRBJ1-2,TGTGCCAGCAGTAGCCGGGACAGAGGACCCTATGGCTACACCTTC,CASSSRDRGPYGYTF
.,.,TRBV5-4,15,TRBJ2-1,TGTGCCAGCAGCCCAGCAGGGGCGGCCTACAATGAGCAGTTCTTC,CASSPAGAAYNEQFF
few,TRBD1,TRBV27,14,TRBJ2-7,TGTGCCAGCAGTTTTAGGGGGCGCTCCTACGAGCAGTACTTC,CASSFRGRSYEQYF
many,TRBD1,TRBV29-1,15,TRBJ2-2,TGCAGCGTTGGGAATAGGGACAGAATGACCGGGGAGCTGTTTTTT,CSVGNRDRMTGELFF
few,.,TRBV5-6,16,TRBJ1-1,TGTGCCAGCAGCTTTAGGGTAGGGGCCGTGAACACTGAAGCTTTCTTT,CASSFRVGAVNTEAFF
.,TRBD1,TRBV20-1,13,TRBJ1-2,TGCAGTGCTGAGGACCGGGACAGCTATGGCTACACCTTC,CSAEDRDSYGYTF
.,.,TRBV12-3/TRBV12-4,13,TRBJ2-5,TGTGCCAGCACCGGCACAGGATTGGAGACCCAGTACTTC,CASTGTGLETQYF
.,TRBD1,TRBV15,14,TRBJ2-5,TGTGCCACCAGCAGAGGGCAGGGGGTCGAGACCCAGTACTTC,CATSRGQGVETQYF
.,TRBD2,TRBV5-1,14,TRBJ2-1,TGCGCCAGCAAGAACAGCGGGACCTACAATGAGCAGTTCTTC,CASKNSGTYNEQFF
.,.,TRBV6-5,16,TRBJ2-7,TGTGCCAGCAGTTACTCGATGCGGGGAGGAGGCTACGAGCAGTACTTC,CASSYSMRGGGYEQYF
few,TRBD2,TRBV4-1,15,TRBJ2-1,TGCGCCAGCAAATCTAGGAGGGAGGGCTACAATGAGCAGTTCTTC,CASKSRREGYNEQFF
few,.,TRBV5-4,15,TRBJ2-5,TGTGCCAGCAGCTTGGCTACTGGAACCCAAGAGACCCAGTACTTC,CASSLATGTQETQYF
few,TRBD1,TRBV5-1,16,TRBJ1-4,TGCGCCAGCAGCGAAGGACAGGGGCACCTAGGGGAAAAACTGTTTTTT,CASSEGQGHLGEKLFF
few,TRBD1,TRBV6-2/TRBV6-3,16,TRBJ2-7,TGTGCCAGCAGTTACCCTCCAGGGGGCACATCCTACGAGCAGTACTTC,CASSYPPGGTSYEQYF
.,.,TRBV9,15,TRBJ2-5,TGTGCCAGCAGCGAAGCCCCCGGAGGGCGGGAGACCCAGTACTTC,CASSEAPGGRETQYF
.,.,TRBV12-3/TRBV12-4,16,TRBJ1-5,TGTGCCAGCAGTTTGAATTGGGGTTCGACGAATCAGCCCCAGCATTTT,CASSLNWGSTNQPQHF
.,TRBD2,TRBV2,14,TRBJ2-7,TGTGCCAGCAGTGGTAGGCTAGCGGGGTACGAGCAGTACTTC,CASSGRLAGYEQYF
.,TRBD2,TRBV20-1,14,TRBJ2-7,TGCAGTGCCGACAGGACTAGCGGGAGGAGCGAGCAGTACTTC,CSADRTSGRSEQYF
few,.,TRBV12-3/TRBV12-4,14,TRBJ2-2,TGTGCCAGCAGGGCGACCGGGGGAGCCGGGGAGCTGTTTTTT,CASRATGGAGELFF
.,.,TRBV20-1,12,TRBJ2-5,TGCAGTGCTAGAAAGGTCCAAGAGACCCAGTACTTC,CSARKVQETQYF
.,TRBD1,TRBV7-2,15,TRBJ1-1,TGTGCCAGCATACCCCTTGGGACAGAGAACACTGAAGCTTTCTTT,CASIPLGTENTEAFF
.,.,TRBV29-1,11,TRBJ2-7,TGCAGCGCTTTCCAGGGTGGCGAGCAGTACTTC,CSAFQGGEQYF
.,.,TRBV14,14,TRBJ1-1,TGTGCCAGCGAACCCAACCCAGCAGCAGCTGAAGCTTTCTTT,CASEPNPAAAEAFF
.,TRBD1,TRBV19,15,TRBJ2-7,TGTGCCAGTAAGCTCGGACAGGGGTCCACCTACGAGCAGTACTTC,CASKLGQGSTYEQYF
few,TRBD1,TRBV7-2,14,TRBJ1-1,TGTGCCAGTAGCTGGAATACAGGGGGCACTGAAGCTTTCTTT,CASSWNTGGTEAFF
.,.,TRBV20-1,14,TRBJ2-5,TGCAGTGCTAGAGATCTGAAAGGGCCAGAGACCCAGTACTTC,CSARDLKGPETQYF
many,TRBD1,TRBV12-3/TRBV12-4,13,TRBJ2-1,TGTGCCAGCAGTCCGACAGGGGGTCATGAGCAGTTCTTC,CASSPTGGHEQFF
.,TRBD2,TRBV5-1,16,TRBJ2-7,TGCGCCAGCAGCCCGCGGGTAGCGGGAGTGACCTACGAGCAGTACTTC,CASSPRVAGVTYEQYF
few,TRBD1,TRBV30,13,TRBJ1-1,TGTGCCTGGAGTCGCAGGGGGCCGGGTGAAGCTTTCTTT,CAWSRRGPGEAFF
.,.,TRBV4-3,13,TRBJ2-2,TGCGCCAGCAGCCAAGATGGTTTCGGGGAGCTGTTTTTT,CASSQDGFGELFF
few,.,TRBV2,14,TRBJ2-6,TGTGCCAGCAGTGGGGCTTCGGGGGCCAACGTCCTGACTTTC,CASSGASGANVLTF